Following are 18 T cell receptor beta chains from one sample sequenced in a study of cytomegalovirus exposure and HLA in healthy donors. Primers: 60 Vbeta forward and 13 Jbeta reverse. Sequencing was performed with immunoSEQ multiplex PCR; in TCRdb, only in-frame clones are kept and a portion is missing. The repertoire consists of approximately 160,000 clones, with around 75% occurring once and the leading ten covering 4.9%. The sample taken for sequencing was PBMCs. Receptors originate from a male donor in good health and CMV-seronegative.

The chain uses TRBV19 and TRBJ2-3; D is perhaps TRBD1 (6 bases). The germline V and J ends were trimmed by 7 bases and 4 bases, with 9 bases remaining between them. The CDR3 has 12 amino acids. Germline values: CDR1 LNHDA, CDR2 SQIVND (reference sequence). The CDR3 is CASTQGSDTQYF. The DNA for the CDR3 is TGTGCCAGTACACAGGGTTCAGATACGCAGTATTTT.

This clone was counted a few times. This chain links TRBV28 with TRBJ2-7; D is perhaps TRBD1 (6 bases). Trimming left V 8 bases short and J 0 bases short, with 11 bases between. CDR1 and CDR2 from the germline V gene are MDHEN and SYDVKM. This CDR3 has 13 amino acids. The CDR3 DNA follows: TGTGCCAGCCAAGGGACATACTCCTACGAGCAGTACTTC. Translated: CASQGTYSYEQYF.

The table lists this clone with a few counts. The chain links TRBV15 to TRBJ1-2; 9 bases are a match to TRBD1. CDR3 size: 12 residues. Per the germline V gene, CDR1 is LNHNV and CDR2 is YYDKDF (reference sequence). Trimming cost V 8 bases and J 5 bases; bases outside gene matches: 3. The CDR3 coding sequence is TGTGCCACCGGGACAGGGTCTTATGGCTACACCTTC. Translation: CATGTGSYGYTF.

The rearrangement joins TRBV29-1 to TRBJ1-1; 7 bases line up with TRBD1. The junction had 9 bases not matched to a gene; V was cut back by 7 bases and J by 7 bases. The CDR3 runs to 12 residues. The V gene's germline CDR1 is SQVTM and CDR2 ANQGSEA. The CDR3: CSAQTGRYEAFF. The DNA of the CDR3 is TGCAGCGCTCAGACAGGGCGCTATGAAGCTTTCTTT.

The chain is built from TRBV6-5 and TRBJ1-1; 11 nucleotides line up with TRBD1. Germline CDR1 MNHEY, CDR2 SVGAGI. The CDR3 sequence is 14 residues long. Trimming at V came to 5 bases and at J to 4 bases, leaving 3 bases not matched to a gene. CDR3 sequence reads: CASSGGQGGTEAFF. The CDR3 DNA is TGTGCCAGCAGTGGGGGACAGGGGGGCACTGAAGCTTTCTTT.

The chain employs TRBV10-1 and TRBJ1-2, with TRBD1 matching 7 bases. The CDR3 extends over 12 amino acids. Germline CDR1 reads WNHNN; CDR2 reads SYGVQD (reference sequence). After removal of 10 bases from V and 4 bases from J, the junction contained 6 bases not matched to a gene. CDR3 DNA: TGCGCCAACCCGAGGGACAGCTATGGCTACACCTTC. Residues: CANPRDSYGYTF.

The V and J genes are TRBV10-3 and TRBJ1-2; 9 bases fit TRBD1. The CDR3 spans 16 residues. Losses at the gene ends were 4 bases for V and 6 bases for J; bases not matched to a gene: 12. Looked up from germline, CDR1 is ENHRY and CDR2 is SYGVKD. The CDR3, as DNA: TGTGCCATCAGTGGAGGCGGGGGACAGGGACTGGATGGCTACACCTTC. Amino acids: CAISGGGGQGLDGYTF.

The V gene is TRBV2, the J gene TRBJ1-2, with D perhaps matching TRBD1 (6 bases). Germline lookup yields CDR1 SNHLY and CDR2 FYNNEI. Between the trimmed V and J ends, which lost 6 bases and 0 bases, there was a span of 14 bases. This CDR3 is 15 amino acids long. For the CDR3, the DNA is TGTGCCAGCAGCGACAGGCAGGCCGCTAACTATGGCTACACCTTC. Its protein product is CASSDRQAANYGYTF.

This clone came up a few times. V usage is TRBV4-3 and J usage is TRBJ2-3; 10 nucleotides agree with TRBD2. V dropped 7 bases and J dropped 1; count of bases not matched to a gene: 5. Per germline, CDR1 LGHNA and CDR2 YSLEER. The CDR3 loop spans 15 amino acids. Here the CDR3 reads CASTSGRWGTDTQYF. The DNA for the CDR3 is TGCGCCAGCACTAGCGGGAGATGGGGCACAGATACGCAGTATTTT.

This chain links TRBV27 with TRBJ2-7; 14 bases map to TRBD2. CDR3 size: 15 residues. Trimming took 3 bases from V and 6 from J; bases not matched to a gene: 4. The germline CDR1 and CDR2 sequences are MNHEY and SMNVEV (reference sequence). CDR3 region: CASSLGLAGVLEQYF. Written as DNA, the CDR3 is TGTGCCAGCAGTTTGGGACTAGCGGGAGTACTCGAGCAGTACTTC.

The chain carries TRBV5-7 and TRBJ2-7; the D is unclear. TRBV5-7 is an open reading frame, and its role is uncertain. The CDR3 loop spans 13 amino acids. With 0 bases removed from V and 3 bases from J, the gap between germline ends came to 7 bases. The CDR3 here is CASSLGTGYEQYF. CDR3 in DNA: TGTGCCAGCAGCTTGGGTACCGGCTACGAGCAGTACTTC.

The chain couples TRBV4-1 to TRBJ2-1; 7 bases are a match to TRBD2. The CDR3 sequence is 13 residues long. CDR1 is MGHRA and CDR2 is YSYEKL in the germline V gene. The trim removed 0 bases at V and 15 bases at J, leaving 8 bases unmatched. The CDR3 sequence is CASSQDRSGTVFF. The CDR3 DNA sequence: TGCGCCAGCAGCCAAGATCGGAGCGGGACGGTGTTCTTC.

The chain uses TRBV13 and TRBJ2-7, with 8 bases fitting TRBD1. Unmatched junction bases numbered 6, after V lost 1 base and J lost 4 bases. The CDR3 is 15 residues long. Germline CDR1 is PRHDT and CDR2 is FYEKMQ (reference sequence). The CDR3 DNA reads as TGTGCCAGCAGCTTAGACCGGCAGGGGGCATACGAGCAGTACTTC. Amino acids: CASSLDRQGAYEQYF.

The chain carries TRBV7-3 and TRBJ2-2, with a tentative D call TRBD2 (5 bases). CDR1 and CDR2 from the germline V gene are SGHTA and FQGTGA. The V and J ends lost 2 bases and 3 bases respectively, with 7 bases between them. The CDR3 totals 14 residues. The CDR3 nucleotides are TGTGCCAGCAGCTTAGGGCGGGACACCGGGGAGCTGTTTTTT. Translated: CASSLGRDTGELFF.

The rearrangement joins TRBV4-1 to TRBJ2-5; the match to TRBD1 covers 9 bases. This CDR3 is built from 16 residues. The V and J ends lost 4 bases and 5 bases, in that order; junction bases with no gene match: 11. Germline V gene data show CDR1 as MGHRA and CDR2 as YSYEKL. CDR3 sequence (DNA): TGCGCCAGCAGCCTAACCCCGGGACAGGGTGGGGAGACCCAGTACTTC. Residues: CASSLTPGQGGETQYF.

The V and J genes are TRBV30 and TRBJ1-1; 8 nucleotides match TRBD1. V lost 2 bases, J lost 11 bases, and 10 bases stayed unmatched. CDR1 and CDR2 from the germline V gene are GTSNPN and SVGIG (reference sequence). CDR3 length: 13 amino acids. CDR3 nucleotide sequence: TGTGCCTGGAGTCCACCGGACAGGGTGCATGCTTTCTTT. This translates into CAWSPPDRVHAFF.

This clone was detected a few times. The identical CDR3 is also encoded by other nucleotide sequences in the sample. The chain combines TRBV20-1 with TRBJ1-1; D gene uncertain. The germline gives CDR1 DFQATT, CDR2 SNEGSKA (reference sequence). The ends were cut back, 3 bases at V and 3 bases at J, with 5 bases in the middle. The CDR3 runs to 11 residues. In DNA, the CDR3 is TGCAGTGCTAGTCCCTACACTGAAGCTTTCTTT. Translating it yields CSASPYTEAFF.

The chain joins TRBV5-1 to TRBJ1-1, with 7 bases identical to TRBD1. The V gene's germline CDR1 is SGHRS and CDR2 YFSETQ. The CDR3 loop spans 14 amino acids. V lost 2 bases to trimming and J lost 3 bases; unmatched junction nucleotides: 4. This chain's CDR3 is CASSFTGEDTEAFF. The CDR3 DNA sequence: TGCGCCAGCAGCTTCACAGGGGAAGACACTGAAGCTTTCTTT.